This section outlines one TCR beta chain sequence together with its context. One end of the junction is discordant with germline, which a read error may explain. The data are from a study of T cells in Graves' hyperthyroidism and ophthalmopathy. Template material for amplifying TCR beta CDR3 regions consisted of RNA transcripts. The TCR CDR3 was amplified in a first-round RT-PCR using the HTBI primer set. One entry per CDR3 protein results from TCRdb running MiXCR on the multiplex PCR reads. The data hold 530,000 or so distinct CDR3 sequences, with roughly 46% observed a single time. From germline, CDR1 is SSHAT and CDR2 FNYEAQ (reference sequence). CDR3 length: 15 amino acids.

The sequence derives from a woman aged 18-35 years with Graves' hyperthyroidism. Sequencing used peripheral blood or thyroid tissue (not recorded which). The rearrangement joins TRBV7-7 to TRBJ1-1, with D perhaps matching TRBD1 (6 bases). The chain's CDR3 is CESSQGRGGGTEAFF. For the CDR3, the DNA is TGCGAGAGCAGCCAAGGACGTGGGGGCGGAACTGAAGCTTTCTTT.